This record looks at one T cell receptor beta chain sequence and its context. How the authors handled the data: Amplification of reference gene primers provided the estimated nucleated cell counts. Profiled with immunoSEQ multiplex PCR; TCRdb holds only in-frame clones, not every one. From that table come the V and J calls and clone size; the DNA was used to work out D and trimming. This table has 250,000 to 300,000 clones, around nine tenths appearing once. The length of the CDR3 is 18 residues. Germline V gene lookup returns CDR1 SGHTA and CDR2 FQGTGA. The V segment lost 5 bases and the J segment 1 base; nucleotides outside the gene matches: 13. This specimen comes from a study of blood T cell repertoires in COVID-19. Whole-study context: Acute and convalescent COVID-19 specimens originated in the United States, Italy and Spain.

Sequenced: peripheral blood. This TCR derives from an older woman with COVID-19, enrolled during active disease. The chain combines TRBV7-3 with TRBJ2-4; 8 nucleotides agree with TRBD2. DNA of the CDR3: TGTGCCAGCAGCCTTCGGGGGGGAGTAGGTGCGGCCAAAAACATTCAGTACTTC. This codes for CASSLRGGVGAAKNIQYF.